The rows below give T cell receptor beta chains drawn from one sample of a study of identical twins. TCRdb redid the calling of the 5' RACE reads with MiXCR, one entry per CDR3 protein. The sample has a few hundred thousand distinct CDR3 sequences, approximately 24% seen once. These records were also assigned to another study, of T cells expressing NK-cell markers.

The source material was CD4+ T cells sorted from blood. The receptor set was obtained from a woman aged 18 to 35 in good health. Each CDR3 is given with its conserved first and last residue. Fields, in order: CDR3 protein, CDR3 DNA, J gene, V gene, D gene, clone size. The D gene is left open where the match is weak. Not all rows give a size; the values are once, few, many and, for expanded clones, a class.

CDR3: CASSLDSSGSPDTQYF; DNA: TGCGCCAGCAGCTTGGATTCTAGCGGGAGTCCAGATACGCAGTATTTT; J: TRBJ2-3; V: TRBV5-1; D: TRBD2; size: few
CDR3: CASSSQEQGANYGYTF; DNA: TGTGCCAGCAGCTCGCAGGAACAGGGAGCTAACTATGGCTACACCTTC; J: TRBJ1-2; V: TRBV7-9; D: .; size: few
CDR3: CATRSRATEAFF; DNA: TGTGCCACCAGGAGCAGGGCCACTGAAGCTTTCTTT; J: TRBJ1-1; V: TRBV24-1; D: .; size: .
CDR3: CASSLKGVGGNEQFF; DNA: TGTGCCAGCAGCTTAAAAGGGGTAGGAGGGAATGAGCAGTTCTTC; J: TRBJ2-1; V: TRBV11-2; D: .; size: .
CDR3: CASSPIQPPFEKLFF; DNA: TGTGCCAGCAGCCCGATCCAGCCACCCTTTGAAAAACTGTTTTTT; J: TRBJ1-4; V: TRBV12-3/TRBV12-4; D: .; size: .
CDR3: CASSLAAGLAGGNTGELFF; DNA: TGTGCCAGCAGTTTAGCTGCGGGACTAGCGGGAGGGAACACCGGGGAGCTGTTTTTT; J: TRBJ2-2; V: TRBV12-3/TRBV12-4; D: TRBD2; size: .
CDR3: CAISGAGYGYTF; DNA: TGTGCCATCAGTGGGGCAGGCTATGGCTACACCTTC; J: TRBJ1-2; V: TRBV10-3; D: .; size: many
CDR3: CASSKVGTEGNTGELFF; DNA: TGTGCCAGCAGCAAAGTCGGGACAGAGGGGAACACCGGGGAGCTGTTTTTT; J: TRBJ2-2; V: TRBV21-1; D: .; size: .
CDR3: CASSFVSGANVLTF; DNA: TGCGCCAGCAGCTTCGTCTCTGGGGCCAACGTCCTGACTTTC; J: TRBJ2-6; V: TRBV5-1; D: .; size: once
CDR3: CASSQFSGSSYEQYF; DNA: TGTGCCAGCAGCCAGTTCTCCGGCAGCTCCTACGAGCAGTACTTC; J: TRBJ2-7; V: TRBV3-1; D: .; size: .
CDR3: CSVGGYNEQFF; DNA: TGCAGCGTTGGGGGCTACAATGAGCAGTTCTTC; J: TRBJ2-1; V: TRBV29-1; D: .; size: few
CDR3: CASRLQGGGTQYF; DNA: TGTGCCAGCAGACTCCAGGGCGGGGGTACGCAGTATTTT; J: TRBJ2-3; V: TRBV6-1; D: TRBD2; size: few
CDR3: CASSYSTSGRVGYEQYF; DNA: TGTGCCAGCAGTTACTCGACTAGCGGGAGGGTAGGCTACGAGCAGTACTTC; J: TRBJ2-7; V: TRBV6-8; D: TRBD2; size: .
CDR3: CSARDWRGGNEQFF; DNA: TGCAGTGCTAGAGATTGGCGGGGGGGGAATGAGCAGTTCTTC; J: TRBJ2-1; V: TRBV20-1; D: TRBD2; size: .
CDR3: CATCPGGAGGIFNEQFF; DNA: TGTGCCACCTGCCCCGGAGGAGCGGGAGGTATTTTCAATGAGCAGTTCTTC; J: TRBJ2-1; V: TRBV3-1; D: TRBD2; size: .
CDR3: CASSLVPTGGEAFF; DNA: TGTGCCAGCAGCTTGGTGCCGACAGGGGGTGAAGCTTTCTTT; J: TRBJ1-1; V: TRBV5-6; D: TRBD1; size: few
CDR3: CASTRFTGYNEQFF; DNA: TGTGCCAGCACCCGGTTTACAGGGTACAATGAGCAGTTCTTC; J: TRBJ2-1; V: TRBV7-2; D: .; size: .
CDR3: CAITAGGYEQFF; DNA: TGTGCCATCACTGCTGGAGGCTATGAGCAGTTCTTC; J: TRBJ2-1; V: TRBV10-3; D: .; size: .
CDR3: CASLDTNTGELFF; DNA: TGTGCCAGCCTCGATACGAACACCGGGGAGCTGTTTTTT; J: TRBJ2-2; V: TRBV6-1; D: .; size: .
CDR3: CSARDLTGAREQYF; DNA: TGCAGTGCTAGAGATTTGACAGGGGCGCGGGAGCAGTACTTC; J: TRBJ2-7; V: TRBV20-1; D: TRBD1; size: .
CDR3: CASSFTGTSYEQYF; DNA: TGCGCCAGCAGCTTTACCGGGACTAGCTACGAGCAGTACTTC; J: TRBJ2-7; V: TRBV5-1; D: TRBD2; size: many
CDR3: CATSHSGGQDNEQFF; DNA: TGTGCCACCAGTCATAGCGGGGGGCAAGACAATGAGCAGTTCTTC; J: TRBJ2-1; V: TRBV24-1; D: TRBD2; size: few
CDR3: CASSKEGNTIYF; DNA: TGTGCCAGCAGCAAGGAGGGAAACACCATATATTTT; J: TRBJ1-3; V: TRBV4-2; D: .; size: .
CDR3: CATSGRMGAEAFF; DNA: TGTGCCACCAGCGGGAGAATGGGCGCTGAAGCTTTCTTT; J: TRBJ1-1; V: TRBV19; D: .; size: few
CDR3: CAISGRLTAGGPSGELFF; DNA: TGTGCCATCAGTGGTCGGCTAACGGCGGGGGGGCCATCCGGGGAGCTGTTTTTT; J: TRBJ2-2; V: TRBV10-3; D: TRBD2; size: .
CDR3: CASSQPGRNTIYF; DNA: TGTGCCAGCAGCCAACCAGGGAGAAACACCATATATTTT; J: TRBJ1-3; V: TRBV3-1; D: .; size: many
CDR3: CASSQENRRNQPQHF; DNA: TGCGCCAGCAGCCAAGAGAACAGGAGGAATCAGCCCCAGCATTTT; J: TRBJ1-5; V: TRBV4-3; D: .; size: few
CDR3: CASSRGGQGPYEQYF; DNA: TGCGCCAGCAGCCGTGGGGGACAGGGTCCCTACGAGCAGTACTTC; J: TRBJ2-7; V: TRBV5-1; D: TRBD1; size: .
CDR3: CASSLGVGENEQFF; DNA: TGCGCCAGCAGCTTGGGGGTAGGGGAGAATGAGCAGTTCTTC; J: TRBJ2-1; V: TRBV5-1; D: .; size: few
CDR3: CASSYSLAGVNTGELFF; DNA: TGTGCCAGCAGTTACTCGCTGGCGGGGGTGAACACCGGGGAGCTGTTTTTT; J: TRBJ2-2; V: TRBV6-2/TRBV6-3; D: TRBD2; size: few
CDR3: CATSTVYSNQPQHF; DNA: TGTGCCACATCGACTGTGTATAGCAATCAGCCCCAGCATTTT; J: TRBJ1-5; V: TRBV19; D: .; size: .
CDR3: CSATRTQFSNQPQHF; DNA: TGCAGTGCTACCCGGACCCAATTTAGCAATCAGCCCCAGCATTTT; J: TRBJ1-5; V: TRBV20-1; D: .; size: .
CDR3: CASSADRHGYTF; DNA: TGTGCCAGCAGCGCCGACAGGCACGGCTACACCTTC; J: TRBJ1-2; V: TRBV7-9; D: .; size: few
CDR3: CATSDGGGASEEQFF; DNA: TGTGCCACCAGTGATGGTGGGGGGGCCTCGGAAGAGCAGTTCTTC; J: TRBJ2-1; V: TRBV24-1; D: .; size: few
CDR3: CASSFDRLEKLFF; DNA: TGCGCCAGCAGCTTTGACAGACTTGAAAAACTGTTTTTT; J: TRBJ1-4; V: TRBV5-1; D: .; size: many
CDR3: CASSPTGGGYGYTF; DNA: TGTGCCAGCAGTCCTACAGGGGGCGGCTATGGCTACACCTTC; J: TRBJ1-2; V: TRBV12-3/TRBV12-4; D: TRBD1; size: many
CDR3: CSARNSGRPSSYNEQFF; DNA: TGCAGTGCTAGAAACAGCGGGAGGCCGAGCTCCTACAATGAGCAGTTCTTC; J: TRBJ2-1; V: TRBV20-1; D: TRBD2; size: .
CDR3: CASSILAGATYEQYF; DNA: TGCGCCAGCAGCATACTAGCGGGAGCTACCTACGAGCAGTACTTC; J: TRBJ2-7; V: TRBV5-1; D: TRBD2; size: few
CDR3: CATSRISGTGNSPLHF; DNA: TGTGCCACCAGCAGAATATCCGGGACAGGGAATTCACCCCTCCACTTT; J: TRBJ1-6; V: TRBV15; D: TRBD1; size: .
CDR3: CASSLRPNEQYF; DNA: TGTGCCAGCAGTTTGAGACCGAACGAGCAGTACTTC; J: TRBJ2-7; V: TRBV12-3/TRBV12-4; D: .; size: many
CDR3: CASSWTGGDTGELFF; DNA: TGTGCCAGCAGTTGGACAGGGGGGGACACCGGGGAGCTGTTTTTT; J: TRBJ2-2; V: TRBV5-6; D: TRBD1; size: .
CDR3: CASSLGNFLVGTQYF; DNA: TGTGCCAGCAGCTTAGGCAACTTCCTCGTGGGGACCCAGTACTTC; J: TRBJ2-5; V: TRBV11-3; D: .; size: many